A selection of T cell receptor beta chains follows, all from one sample in a study of human T cells and chemical hapten exposure. TCRdb ran MiXCR on the RACE reads and lists one entry per CDR3 protein. The sample holds 85,000 to 95,000 distinct CDR3 sequences, 11% seen once. The sequenced sample was whole blood, obtained in connection with sensitization to the hapten diphenylcyclopropenone (DPC). Receptors were obtained from a man between 35 and 55 years old with alopecia areata. Some clones in this sample may be carry-over from other donors' samples. CDR3s include the opening cysteine and the closing phenylalanine or tryptophan. D genes are given only for firm matches. The listing skips clone size in some rows; elsewhere it reads once, few, many or a size class.

D gene: TRBD2; J gene: TRBJ2-3; clone size: -; V gene: TRBV3-1; CDR3 protein: CASSQIAQGLAGTDTQYF; CDR3 DNA: TGTGCCAGCAGCCAAATCGCTCAGGGACTAGCGGGCACAGATACGCAGTATTTT
D gene: TRBD1; J gene: TRBJ1-1; clone size: few; V gene: TRBV11-2; CDR3 protein: CASSSGQGTEAFF; CDR3 DNA: TGTGCCAGCAGCTCCGGACAGGGCACTGAAGCTTTCTTT
D gene: TRBD1; J gene: TRBJ1-4; clone size: many; V gene: TRBV6-5; CDR3 protein: CASSLTGTNEKLFF; CDR3 DNA: TGTGCCAGCAGTTTGACAGGGACTAATGAAAAACTGTTTTTT
D gene: -; J gene: TRBJ1-2; clone size: -; V gene: TRBV9; CDR3 protein: CASSVGWLGGYTF; CDR3 DNA: TGTGCCAGCAGCGTAGGTTGGCTTGGGGGCTACACCTTC
D gene: TRBD1; J gene: TRBJ1-5; clone size: few; V gene: TRBV6-1; CDR3 protein: CASSGTGVAYQPQHF; CDR3 DNA: TGTGCCAGCAGTGGAACAGGGGTAGCCTATCAGCCCCAGCATTTT
D gene: TRBD1; J gene: TRBJ1-1; clone size: -; V gene: TRBV6-5; CDR3 protein: CASSYSLDRKNTEAFF; CDR3 DNA: TGTGCCAGCAGTTACTCCTTGGACAGGAAAAACACTGAAGCTTTCTTT
D gene: -; J gene: TRBJ1-1; clone size: -; V gene: TRBV7-9; CDR3 protein: CASSLGVGQSGSEAFF; CDR3 DNA: TGTGCCAGCAGCTTAGGGGTCGGACAGTCTGGGTCTGAAGCTTTCTTT
D gene: -; J gene: TRBJ1-1; clone size: few; V gene: TRBV20-1; CDR3 protein: CSAKGGATEAFF; CDR3 DNA: TGCAGTGCTAAGGGGGGTGCCACTGAAGCTTTCTTT
D gene: TRBD1; J gene: TRBJ1-1; clone size: few; V gene: TRBV5-4; CDR3 protein: CASSVSTRTGKGAEAFF; CDR3 DNA: TGTGCCAGCAGCGTCTCGACCAGAACAGGGAAGGGGGCGGAAGCTTTCTTT
D gene: -; J gene: TRBJ2-2; clone size: -; V gene: TRBV6-2/TRBV6-3; CDR3 protein: CASSPTRAGSGELFF; CDR3 DNA: TGTGCCAGCAGTCCTACTAGGGCAGGATCTGGGGAGCTGTTTTTT
D gene: -; J gene: TRBJ1-1; clone size: few; V gene: TRBV2; CDR3 protein: CASRAFGLTKTMNTEAFF; CDR3 DNA: TGTGCCAGCAGGGCTTTCGGGCTTACTAAAACAATGAACACTGAAGCTTTCTTT
D gene: TRBD1; J gene: TRBJ1-2; clone size: many; V gene: TRBV6-2/TRBV6-3; CDR3 protein: CATGTGYGYTF; CDR3 DNA: TGTGCAACCGGGACAGGCTATGGCTACACCTTC
D gene: -; J gene: TRBJ2-2; clone size: few; V gene: TRBV10-3; CDR3 protein: CAISESAANTGELFF; CDR3 DNA: TGTGCCATCAGTGAGTCGGCGGCGAACACCGGGGAGCTGTTTTTT
D gene: -; J gene: TRBJ2-7; clone size: -; V gene: TRBV20-1; CDR3 protein: CSARKGGGLGYEQYF; CDR3 DNA: TGCAGTGCTAGAAAGGGGGGTGGACTGGGCTACGAGCAGTACTTC
D gene: -; J gene: TRBJ1-2; clone size: many; V gene: TRBV12-3/TRBV12-4; CDR3 protein: CASRTGRDGYTF; CDR3 DNA: TGTGCCAGCAGAACAGGGCGAGATGGCTACACCTTC
D gene: -; J gene: TRBJ1-5; clone size: -; V gene: TRBV29-1; CDR3 protein: CSVAAGVSNQPQHF; CDR3 DNA: TGCAGCGTTGCTGCAGGGGTCAGCAATCAGCCCCAGCATTTT
D gene: TRBD2; J gene: TRBJ2-3; clone size: few; V gene: TRBV5-5; CDR3 protein: CASSSRGKGLAGGLADTQYF; CDR3 DNA: TGTGCCAGCAGCTCCCGAGGCAAGGGACTAGCGGGAGGGCTGGCAGATACGCAGTATTTT
D gene: -; J gene: TRBJ1-5; clone size: few; V gene: TRBV6-5; CDR3 protein: CARAQWRAQPQHF; CDR3 DNA: TGTGCCAGGGCCCAGTGGAGGGCTCAGCCCCAGCATTTT
D gene: -; J gene: TRBJ1-5; clone size: -; V gene: TRBV11-1; CDR3 protein: CASSTGSQPQHF; CDR3 DNA: TGTGCCAGCAGCACGGGGTCCCAGCCCCAGCATTTT
D gene: -; J gene: TRBJ2-6; clone size: few; V gene: TRBV7-2; CDR3 protein: CASSQRVSGANVLTF; CDR3 DNA: TGTGCCAGCAGCCAAAGGGTCTCTGGGGCCAACGTCCTGACTTTC
D gene: -; J gene: TRBJ2-3; clone size: many; V gene: TRBV3-1; CDR3 protein: CASSQAGGVGDTQYF; CDR3 DNA: TGTGCCAGCAGCCAAGCCGGAGGAGTCGGAGATACGCAGTATTTT
D gene: -; J gene: TRBJ1-5; clone size: few; V gene: TRBV12-3/TRBV12-4; CDR3 protein: CASSSASDQPQHF; CDR3 DNA: TGTGCCAGCAGTTCGGCCTCCGATCAGCCCCAGCATTTT
D gene: TRBD2; J gene: TRBJ2-3; clone size: -; V gene: TRBV29-1; CDR3 protein: CSELVGTSGSTDTQYF; CDR3 DNA: TGCAGCGAACTAGTCGGGACTAGCGGGAGCACAGATACGCAGTATTTT
D gene: -; J gene: TRBJ2-5; clone size: few; V gene: TRBV27; CDR3 protein: CASRSSPTEGTQYF; CDR3 DNA: TGTGCCAGCAGGTCGTCGCCTACAGAGGGGACCCAGTACTTC
D gene: TRBD1; J gene: TRBJ1-5; clone size: -; V gene: TRBV19; CDR3 protein: CASSMDWTGYLEAQHF; CDR3 DNA: TGTGCCAGTAGTATGGATTGGACAGGGTACCTTGAGGCCCAGCATTTT
D gene: TRBD1; J gene: TRBJ1-5; clone size: few; V gene: TRBV7-6; CDR3 protein: CASSLGAGGSNQPQHF; CDR3 DNA: TGTGCCAGCAGCTTAGGGGCAGGGGGGAGCAATCAGCCCCAGCATTTT
D gene: -; J gene: TRBJ1-4; clone size: few; V gene: TRBV28; CDR3 protein: CASSSPRGSTNEKLFF; CDR3 DNA: TGTGCCAGCAGTTCCCCCCGGGGTTCAACTAATGAAAAACTGTTTTTT
D gene: -; J gene: TRBJ1-5; clone size: -; V gene: TRBV30; CDR3 protein: CAWSVRTAMGLSPQHF; CDR3 DNA: TGTGCCTGGAGTGTACGAACAGCCATGGGGTTGAGCCCCCAGCATTTT
D gene: -; J gene: TRBJ2-1; clone size: few; V gene: TRBV7-2; CDR3 protein: CASSSRVPIGNEQFF; CDR3 DNA: TGTGCCAGCAGCTCACGGGTCCCGATTGGGAATGAGCAGTTCTTC
D gene: TRBD2; J gene: TRBJ2-7; clone size: -; V gene: TRBV12-3/TRBV12-4; CDR3 protein: CASSFSSAGLASYEQYF; CDR3 DNA: TGTGCCAGCAGTTTTTCCAGTGCGGGACTAGCGTCCTACGAGCAGTACTTC
D gene: -; J gene: TRBJ2-5; clone size: -; V gene: TRBV12-3/TRBV12-4; CDR3 protein: CASSQRVLQETQYF; CDR3 DNA: TGTGCCAGCAGTCAGAGGGTGCTCCAAGAGACCCAGTACTTC
D gene: -; J gene: TRBJ1-1; clone size: many; V gene: TRBV9; CDR3 protein: CASTRTTMNTEAFF; CDR3 DNA: TGTGCCAGCACCCGGACTACCATGAACACTGAAGCTTTCTTT
D gene: TRBD1; J gene: TRBJ1-2; clone size: few; V gene: TRBV29-1; CDR3 protein: CSVQGANYGYTF; CDR3 DNA: TGCAGCGTTCAGGGGGCTAACTATGGCTACACCTTC
D gene: TRBD1; J gene: TRBJ1-6; clone size: few; V gene: TRBV6-5; CDR3 protein: CASMTGYNSPLHF; CDR3 DNA: TGTGCCAGCATGACAGGGTACAATTCACCCCTCCACTTT
D gene: -; J gene: TRBJ2-3; clone size: few; V gene: TRBV28; CDR3 protein: CASSFLSGTDTQYF; CDR3 DNA: TGTGCCAGCAGTTTTCTTAGCGGCACAGATACGCAGTATTTT
D gene: -; J gene: TRBJ2-7; clone size: -; V gene: TRBV7-6; CDR3 protein: CASSPATGYEQYF; CDR3 DNA: TGTGCCAGCAGCCCTGCGACGGGTTACGAGCAGTACTTC
D gene: -; J gene: TRBJ1-1; clone size: few; V gene: TRBV9; CDR3 protein: CASMGGVNTEAFF; CDR3 DNA: TGTGCCAGCATGGGGGGGGTGAACACTGAAGCTTTCTTT
D gene: -; J gene: TRBJ1-4; clone size: -; V gene: TRBV7-8; CDR3 protein: CASSGTGNEKLFF; CDR3 DNA: TGTGCCAGCAGCGGGACGGGAAATGAAAAACTGTTTTTT
D gene: -; J gene: TRBJ1-6; clone size: few; V gene: TRBV20-1; CDR3 protein: CSAIRGFGSPLHF; CDR3 DNA: TGCAGTGCTATAAGGGGGTTTGGTTCACCCCTCCACTTT
D gene: -; J gene: TRBJ2-3; clone size: -; V gene: TRBV29-1; CDR3 protein: CSVVRADTQYF; CDR3 DNA: TGCAGCGTTGTCCGGGCAGATACGCAGTATTTT
D gene: -; J gene: TRBJ2-5; clone size: -; V gene: TRBV20-1; CDR3 protein: CSARVAGEETQYF; CDR3 DNA: TGCAGTGCTAGAGTGGCAGGGGAAGAGACCCAGTACTTC
D gene: -; J gene: TRBJ1-5; clone size: few; V gene: TRBV7-8; CDR3 protein: CASSLAGSSQPQHF; CDR3 DNA: TGTGCCAGCAGCTTAGCCGGGAGTAGTCAGCCCCAGCATTTT
D gene: -; J gene: TRBJ1-5; clone size: -; V gene: TRBV29-1; CDR3 protein: CSVLIADSRQPQHF; CDR3 DNA: TGCAGCGTTTTAATTGCGGACAGCAGGCAGCCCCAGCATTTT
D gene: -; J gene: TRBJ2-3; clone size: -; V gene: TRBV6-5; CDR3 protein: CASRTTRDGPTDTQYF; CDR3 DNA: TGTGCCAGCAGAACCACCCGGGACGGACCCACAGATACGCAGTATTTT